This TCR beta chain was obtained from a study of T cell responses to AZD1222 COVID-19 vaccine (dated by TCRdb to about 2021). Background on the whole study: TCR sequencing was performed for about 250 trial participants, of whom about 200 were given two doses of AZD1222 and some 25 were given two doses of MenACWY control vaccine. Trial participants were enrolled into age subgroups of 18-55, 56-69 and 70-plus years, which contained around 140, 26 and 57 TCR-sequenced participants, respectively.

The CDR3 regions of human TCRbeta chains were analyzed by immunosequencing. Processing in the source paper ran as follows. TCRs in the repertoires were compared against a reference library of SARS-CoV-2-specific TCRs that had been generated with the MIRA antigen-specificity platform. Breadth was defined as the fraction of unique TCRs that were SARS-CoV-2-associated. Depth was defined as the fraction of total T cells that were SARS-CoV-2-associated. Using the MIRA data, each spike-specific TCR was assigned both to the spike region to which the TCR was reactive and to a CD4 or CD8 class. Log10-transformed breadth and depth values were compared by one-way ANOVA with Sidak's multiple comparisons tests. The clones in this table, taken by TCRdb from immuneACCESS, are in-frame only. Not every clone is retained; where verified, under half of the shortfall comes from an unresolved V gene, and the cause of the rest is unknown. Clonal size and the V and J genes are those of that table, whereas D and trimming came from the DNA. The sample includes about 88,000 clones, with 90% observed a single time. 5.4% of the sample goes to the ten largest clones.

Note on this clone: Its antigen is still unknown. No much larger clone is present one base from it, and per-base qualities are unavailable.

General conclusions and limits of the study: Participants were mostly white British and included more females than males, and it was suggested by the authors that clonal diversity may have been underestimated. Conclusions about previously exposed vaccinees were limited because only six AZD1222 recipients were SARS-CoV-2 seropositive at baseline. The vaccine-associated CD4 TCRs covered the entire spike protein, and the dominant responses fell in regions 160-218 and 743-854. A significant rise in spike-specific TCR breadth and depth was observed after two AZD1222 doses relative to day 0 and relative to MenACWY recipients. In the small 56-69-year group, the increase in depth fell short of significance, most likely because of low power. Because no samples from the day 14 peak response were available, repertoires could be characterized only after the peak T cell response. Epitopes outside the regions mutated in the B.1.351 and B.1.1.7 variants were reportedly recognized by nearly half of the unique spike-specific TCRs.

The germline V gene (reference sequence) supplies CDR1 LGHDT and CDR2 YNNKEL. The trim is 2 bases for V and 5 bases for J, with a gap of 6 bases between the germline ends. The CDR3 goes from the cysteine to the phenylalanine over 12 residues. Only CDR3 DNA is held: 36 bases, read in frame from base 1. What this sample's time point label stands for: about 28 days (+/-7) after the second vaccine dose. AZD1222 recipients given second doses at about 4 weeks or at about 12 weeks were pooled, since spike-specific TCR depth and breadth were not found to differ between the two schedules. Vaccinee samples came from UK trials COV001 and COV002, including a single-blind randomized controlled phase 2/3 trial of AZD1222 (ChAdOx1 nCoV-19) in healthy adults. For TCRbeta chain sequencing, PBMC samples were collected from trial participants at day 0 and at day 28 after the second dose.

Here the sequenced sample was peripheral blood, taken 28 days after the second AZD1222 dose. The TCR originated in an adult who received the AZD1222 COVID-19 vaccine. The chain uses TRBV3-1 (or the pseudogene TRBV3-2) and TRBJ2-5; no D segment can be confidently identified. The DNA sequence is as follows: TGTGCCAGCAGCCAACCCCCGGAGACCCAGTACTTC. Translation gives CASSQPPETQYF.